This T cell receptor (beta chain) was observed in a study of CD8 T cells in ankylosing spondylitis. TCRdb used MiXCR to reprocess the 5' RACE reads, holding one entry per CDR3 protein. In the table there are fewer than 250,000 distinct CDR3 sequences, roughly 26% of which are singletons. This clonotype was recorded many times. The antigen is unknown. One junction end disagrees with the germline gene, perhaps due to a read error. Germline CDR1 reads DFQATT; CDR2 reads SNEGSKA (reference sequence). The CDR3 is 15 residues long. Findings of the study overall: It was reported that disease-linked clones were significantly enriched in matched ankylosing spondylitis synovial fluid. Certain motif variants had earlier been reported in reactive arthritis synovial fluid and blood.

This TCR was sampled from a male donor with ankylosing spondylitis or in good health (not recorded which). The gene calls are TRBV20-1 and TRBJ1-2; unclear D gene. Sequences were obtained from blood, either unsorted or a sorted T cell fraction (not recorded which). DNA for the CDR3: TGCAGTGCTAGAGAGGCTCGGGGTATGGCGGCGGGCTTTTCCTTC. Its protein product is CSAREARGMAAGFSF.